The sequence of this T cell receptor (beta chain) was determined in a study of human T cells and chemical hapten exposure. On the study more broadly: Alopecia universalis, totalis or areata was present in patients who were mostly female. Overall study results and limits: The study found expanded TCRs formed significantly more large CDR3 similarity clusters than controls.

The time point is: pre-sensitization, week 0. Treatment: therapeutic diphenylcyclopropenone sensitization with weekly scalp DPC. The CDR3 length is 14 residues. V dropped 2 bases and J dropped 0 bases, with 5 bases sitting between them. CDR1 is MNHNY, CDR2 SVGAGI, per germline (reference sequence). Concerning this clonotype itself: Its antigen is not known.

The library labeled individual cDNA molecules by adding unique molecular identifiers to them. Under the authors' procedure: There were a median of around 100,000 TCRs per sample, with a range from roughly 20,000 to 700,000. TCRdb re-derived calls from the RACE reads in MiXCR, one entry per CDR3 protein. The V and J calls shown here were made by TCRdb, not taken from the authors' results. There are 180,000 or so distinct CDR3 sequences in the sample; almost 30% occur only once, and 2.9% lies in the top ten. The TCR sequence derives from a woman in her thirties with alopecia areata. Some clones in this sample may be carry-over from other donors' samples. The chain recombines TRBV6-6 with TRBJ1-3, with unresolved D. This material consisted of whole blood, taken in connection with sensitization to the hapten diphenylcyclopropenone (DPC). CDR3 nucleotides: TGTGCCAGCAGTTACGAGTACTCTGGAAACACCATATATTTT. Its protein product is CASSYEYSGNTIYF.